This T cell receptor (beta chain) was observed in a study of T-cell reconstitution after alpha-beta-depleted transplantation in children. Unique molecular identifiers were used in preparing the TCRbeta library. TCRdb independently ran MiXCR on the PCR reads; one entry per CDR3 protein. Of some 260,000 distinct CDR3 sequences listed, about 24% are singletons. Per the germline V gene, CDR1 is SGHVS and CDR2 is FQNEAQ. CDR3 length: 13 amino acids. After removal of 5 bases from V and 10 bases from J, the junction contained 3 bases not matched to a gene. This clonotype occurred a few times. The chain combines TRBV7-8 with TRBJ2-1; 12 nucleotides agree with TRBD2. The sequence was collected from a female patient aged 2-9 years who had a stem cell transplant for congenital amegakaryocytic thrombocytopenia, so the T cells may come from the graft donor. The starting material was PBMCs, mostly from graft donor cells, obtained 360 days after TCRalphabeta/CD19-depleted stem cell transplant. CDR3 in amino acids: CASSIGLAGEQFF. The CDR3 DNA reads as TGTGCCAGCAGCATAGGACTAGCGGGAGAGCAGTTCTTC.